This T cell receptor (beta chain) stems from a study of read filtering for tumor transcriptome and immune sequencing. At the level of the study: Mean patient age was approximately 66 years, range roughly 40 to 80; approximately 17 male, over twelve female. After DNase treatment, RNA was made into whole-transcriptome libraries. Study-level results: IR-seq captured clonotypes deeper and more reliably than RNA-seq.

This clonotype occurred many times. Its antigen is as yet unknown. From roughly 0.4 ug of RNA, a library with molecular barcoded alpha/delta and beta/gamma adaptors was made. TCRdb independently ran MiXCR on the reads; one entry per CDR3 protein. This table holds 100,000 to 150,000 distinct CDR3 sequences, 10% to 15% found once. Sampling of bone marrow took place during active disease in every patient. Sequenced sample: a population of CD138-negative cells sorted from bone marrow. The TCR was taken from a donor at least 40 years old with multiple myeloma.

The CDR3 DNA sequence: TGTGCCAGCAGCCAAGGACTAAACAATGAGCAGTTCTTC. Protein: CASSQGLNNEQFF. V usage is TRBV3-1 and J usage is TRBJ2-1; maybe TRBD2 (5 bases). V lost 1 base and J 5 bases, leaving 6 bases between the germline ends. The CDR3 sequence is 13 residues long. From germline, CDR1 is LGHDT and CDR2 YNNKEL (reference sequence).